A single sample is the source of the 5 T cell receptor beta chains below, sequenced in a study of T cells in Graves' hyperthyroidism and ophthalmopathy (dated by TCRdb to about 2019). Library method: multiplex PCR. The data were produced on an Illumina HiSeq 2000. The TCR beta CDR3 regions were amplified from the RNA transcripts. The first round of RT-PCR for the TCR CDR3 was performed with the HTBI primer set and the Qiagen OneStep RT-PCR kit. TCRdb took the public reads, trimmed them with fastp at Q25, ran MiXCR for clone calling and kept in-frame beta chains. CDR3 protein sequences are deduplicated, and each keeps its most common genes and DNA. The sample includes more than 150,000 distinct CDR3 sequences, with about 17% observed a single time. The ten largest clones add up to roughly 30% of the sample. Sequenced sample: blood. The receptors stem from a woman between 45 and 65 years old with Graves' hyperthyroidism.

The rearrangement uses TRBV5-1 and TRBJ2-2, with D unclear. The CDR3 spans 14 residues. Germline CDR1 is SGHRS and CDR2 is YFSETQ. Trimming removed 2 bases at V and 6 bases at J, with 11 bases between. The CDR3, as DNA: TGCGCCAGCAGCTTTACAGCCCCAGCCGGGGAGCTGTTTTTT. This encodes CASSFTAPAGELFF.

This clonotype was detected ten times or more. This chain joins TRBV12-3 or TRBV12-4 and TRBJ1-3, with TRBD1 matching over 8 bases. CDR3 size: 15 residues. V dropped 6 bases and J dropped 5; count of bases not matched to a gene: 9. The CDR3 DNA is TGTGCCAGCAGACATCCGACAGGGGCAAGAAACACCATATATTTT. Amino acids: CASRHPTGARNTIYF.

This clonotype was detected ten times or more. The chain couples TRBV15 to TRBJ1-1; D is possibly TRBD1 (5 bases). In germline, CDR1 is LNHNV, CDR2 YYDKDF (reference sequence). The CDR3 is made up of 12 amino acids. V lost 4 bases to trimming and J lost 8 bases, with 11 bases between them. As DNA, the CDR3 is TGTGCCACCAGCAATGGGGGAGTAGAAGCTTTCTTT. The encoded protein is CATSNGGVEAFF.

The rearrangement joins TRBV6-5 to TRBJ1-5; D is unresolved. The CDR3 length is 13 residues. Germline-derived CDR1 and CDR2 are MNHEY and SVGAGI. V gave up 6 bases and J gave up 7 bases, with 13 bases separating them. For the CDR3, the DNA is TGTGCCAGCAGCTCTCGGACGGAGCAGCCCCAGCATTTT. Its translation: CASSSRTEQPQHF.

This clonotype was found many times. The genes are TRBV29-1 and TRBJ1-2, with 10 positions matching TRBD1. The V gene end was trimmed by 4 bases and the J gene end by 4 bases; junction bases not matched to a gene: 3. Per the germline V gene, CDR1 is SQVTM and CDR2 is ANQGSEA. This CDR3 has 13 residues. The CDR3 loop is CSVGGTGVYGYTF. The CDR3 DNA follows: TGCAGCGTTGGCGGGACAGGGGTCTATGGCTACACCTTC.